The 24 T cell receptor beta chains listed next were all sequenced from one sample in a study of identifying expanded T cells in peripheral blood. Here immunoSEQ multiplex PCR was the method, and the copy in TCRdb shows in-frame clones only, minus some. The profile covers about 100,000 clones, with around 88% appearing a single time and roughly 17% taken by the ten largest. Sequencing was done on a sample of blood. Every receptor here comes from a person aged 18-69 years in good health.

The chain couples TRBV14 to TRBJ1-1, with D hard to call. The germline V gene encodes CDR1 SGHDN and CDR2 FVKESK. Trimming cost V 0 bases and J 1 base, with 21 bases left between them. The CDR3 totals 19 residues. CDR3 in amino acids: CASSQDPTIRGDENTEAFF. CDR3 DNA sequence: TGTGCCAGCAGCCAAGACCCCACCATAAGAGGAGACGAGAACACTGAAGCTTTCTTT. Variable domain in full (rest from reference TRBV14 and TRBJ1-1): EAGVTQFPSHSVIEKGQTVTLRCDPISGHDNLYWYRRVMGKEIKFLLHFVKESKQDESGMPNNRFLAERTGGTYSTLKVQPAELEDSGVYFCASSQDPTIRGDENTEAFFGQGTRLTVV.

This chain uses TRBV5-1 with TRBJ2-7; the D is unclear. The CDR3 extends over 12 amino acids. In germline, CDR1 is SGHRS, CDR2 YFSETQ. The V and J ends lost 5 bases and 3 bases respectively, with 9 bases between them. The CDR3 sequence is CASRADFYEQYF. CDR3 DNA: TGCGCCAGCAGGGCAGATTTCTACGAGCAGTACTTC.

This chain links TRBV6-6 with TRBJ2-1; TRBD1 might be the D (5 bases). The germline V gene has CDR1 MNHNY and CDR2 SVGAGI (reference sequence). V was shortened by 7 bases and J by 1 base, with 17 bases between the two germline ends. The CDR3 length is 16 residues. CDR3 nucleotides: TGTGCCAGCAAATCCCCCAAAGGGGATTCCTACAATGAGCAGTTCTTC. Translated, it gives CASKSPKGDSYNEQFF.

The rearrangement links TRBV29-1 to TRBJ1-2, with D uncertain. Germline V gene lookup returns CDR1 SQVTM and CDR2 ANQGSEA. Trimming pared 2 bases from V and 1 base from J, leaving 11 bases between. The CDR3 contains 14 residues. CDR3: CSVEYPPGNYGYTF. In DNA form, the CDR3 reads TGCAGCGTTGAATACCCACCCGGTAACTATGGCTACACCTTC. Supplemented by reference TRBV29-1 and TRBJ1-2, the full variable domain reads SAVISQKPSRDICQRGTSLTIQCQVDSQVTMMFWYRQQPGQSLTLIATANQGSEATYESGFVIDKFPISRPNLTFSTLTVSNMSPEDSSIYLCSVEYPPGNYGYTFGSGTRLTVV.

The chain couples TRBV7-9 to TRBJ1-1, with TRBD1 matching over 8 bases. The CDR3 loop spans 14 amino acids. V dropped 3 bases and J dropped 7; count of bases not matched to a gene: 7. Germline V gene data show CDR1 as SEHNR and CDR2 as FQNEAQ (reference sequence). In nucleotides, the CDR3 is TGTGCCAGCAGCTTTGGACAGGGCTTCAATGAAGCTTTCTTT. As protein: CASSFGQGFNEAFF.

The chain recombines TRBV5-5 with TRBJ1-1; TRBD1 might be the D (6 bases). The germline V gene has CDR1 SGHKS and CDR2 YYEKEE (reference sequence). Trimming cost V 4 bases and J 8 bases, with 15 bases left between them. The CDR3 is 13 amino acids. The CDR3 is CASSHREYLEAFF. As DNA, the CDR3 is TGTGCCAGCAGCCACAGGGAGTATCTAGAAGCTTTCTTT.

Details on this clone: This may be a read error, as it is one base from a much larger clone. The chain has TRBV7-8 and TRBJ2-1; D may be TRBD1 (6 bases). Germline values: CDR1 SGHVS, CDR2 FQNEAQ. The CDR3 length is 11 residues. V lost 5 bases and J 9 bases, leaving 8 bases between the germline ends. CDR3 DNA sequence: TGTGCCAGCAGCACAGGGTTTGAGCAGTTCTTC. Translating it yields CASSTGFEQFF.

The J gene is TRBJ1-2, the V gene TRBV18, with no clear D. V gave up 0 bases and J gave up 8 bases, with 13 bases separating them. The CDR3 covers 14 residues. Germline CDR1 reads KGHSH; CDR2 reads LQKENI. The CDR3 region has the DNA TGTGCCAGCTCACCACCTGCGCAGGCTTGGGGCTACACCTTC. Translated: CASSPPAQAWGYTF.

J is TRBJ2-7 and V is TRBV27; D might be TRBD1 or TRBD2, each matching 5 bases. V was pared by 0 bases and J by 5 bases, with 11 bases between. In germline, CDR1 is MNHEY, CDR2 SMNVEV (reference sequence). This CDR3 comprises 14 residues. The CDR3 nucleotides are TGTGCCAGCAGTTTATCCCCGGGGCAGAACGAGCAGTACTTC. This codes for CASSLSPGQNEQYF.

This rearrangement joins TRBV13 to TRBJ2-7, with D unclear. This CDR3 has 15 residues. Trimming took off 5 bases at V and 3 bases at J, with 17 bases between the two ends. CDR1 and CDR2 (germline): PRHDT, FYEKMQ (reference sequence). CDR3 DNA sequence: TGTGCCAGCAGCGTCTTGCGCAGCCCAATCTACGAGCAGTACTTC. This gives the protein CASSVLRSPIYEQYF.

The chain uses TRBV25-1 and TRBJ1-1; unclear D gene. The CDR3 spans 15 residues. V lost 3 bases to trimming and J lost 1 base, with 12 bases between them. The germline V gene encodes CDR1 MGHDK and CDR2 SYGVNS. DNA of the CDR3: TGTGCCAGCAGTGACCCGGGCGGACCGAACACTGAAGCTTTCTTT. It encodes CASSDPGGPNTEAFF. The variable domain in full, with the rest retrieved from reference TRBV25-1 and TRBJ1-1, is EADIYQTPRYLVIGTGKKITLECSQTMGHDKMYWYQQDPGMELHLIHYSYGVNSTEKGDLSSESTVSRIRTEHFPLTLESARPSHTSQYLCASSDPGGPNTEAFFGQGTRLTVV.

In its sample, this clone was seen a few times. The DNA for the CDR3 is TGTGCCAGCAAAGCTAACTATGGCTACACCTTC. The encoded protein is CASKANYGYTF. The rearrangement links TRBV6-6 to TRBJ1-2; D gene unclear. This CDR3 is built from 11 residues. V lost 7 bases, J lost 0 bases, and 3 bases lay in between. CDR1 and CDR2 from the germline V gene are MNHNY and SVGAGI (reference sequence).

The chain couples TRBV7-8 to TRBJ2-2, with 10 nucleotides matching TRBD2. The V gene's germline CDR1 is SGHVS and CDR2 FQNEAQ. The length of the CDR3 is 16 residues. Losses at the gene ends were 6 bases for V and 4 bases for J; bases not matched to a gene: 8. Here the CDR3 reads CASRKTSGEVTGELFF. The CDR3 DNA sequence: TGTGCCAGCAGGAAAACTAGCGGGGAGGTCACCGGGGAGCTGTTTTTT. Full variable domain (missing parts from reference TRBV7-8 and TRBJ2-2): GAGVSQSPRYKVAKRGQDVALRCDPISGHVSLFWYQQALGQGPEFLTYFQNEAQLDKSGLPSDRFFAERPEGSVSTLKIQRTQQEDSAVYLCASRKTSGEVTGELFFGEGSRLTVL.

Comment on this clone: The same CDR3 can be traced to other DNA sequences in this sample. The chain carries TRBV7-2 and TRBJ2-3, with 11 nucleotides matching TRBD2. V lost 1 base and J lost 5; bases outside the gene matches: 2. The germline V gene has CDR1 SGHTA and CDR2 FQGNSA. The CDR3 runs to 15 residues. The CDR3 DNA sequence: TGTGCCAGCAGCTTAGTAGCGGGGGGGGGAGATACGCAGTATTTT. Translated, it gives CASSLVAGGGDTQYF.

This clone was seen a single time. The gene calls are TRBV11-2 and TRBJ2-2; possible D gene TRBD1, 6 bases. CDR1 is SGHAT and CDR2 is FQNNGV in the germline V gene. The CDR3 spans 14 residues. Trimming took 5 bases from V and 4 from J, leaving 11 bases between them. CDR3: CASSQKTGTGELFF. In DNA, the CDR3 is TGTGCCAGCAGCCAAAAGACAGGCACCGGGGAGCTGTTTTTT.

This chain connects TRBV2 to TRBJ2-7; D is unclear. Per the germline V gene, CDR1 is SNHLY and CDR2 is FYNNEI. The CDR3 is 12 residues long. V was cut by 6 bases and J by 0 bases, with 6 bases left in between. CDR3 in amino acids: CASRSDSYEQYF. The CDR3 bases are TGTGCCAGCAGGTCTGACTCCTACGAGCAGTACTTC.

The chain recombines TRBV4-3 with TRBJ2-5; D unresolved. The J call may be wrong; the DNA end is better matched by TRBJ2-7. The CDR3 consists of 14 residues. Germline-derived CDR1 and CDR2 are LGHNA and YSLEER. CDR3: CASSQESSSYEQYF. The DNA for the CDR3 is TGCGCCAGCAGCCAAGAGTCGAGCTCCTACGAGCAGTACTTC.

J is TRBJ1-2 and V is TRBV6-5; D call uncertain. Trimming shortened V by 0 bases and J by 4 bases, and 9 bases separated the two germline ends. Germline V gene sequence: CDR1 MNHEY, CDR2 SVGAGI. The CDR3 contains 14 residues. CDR3 sequence: CASSYSEVSYGYTF. The CDR3 coding sequence is TGTGCCAGCAGTTACTCCGAGGTTTCCTATGGCTACACCTTC.

The chain carries TRBV27 and TRBJ2-2; 11 bases match TRBD2. Germline V gives CDR1 MNHEY, CDR2 SMNVEV (reference sequence). After removal of 5 bases from V and 1 base from J, the junction contained 6 bases not matched to a gene. The CDR3 covers 17 residues. CDR3 coding DNA: TGTGCCAGCAGTCCTAGCGGGGGGAACCTGAACACCGGGGAGCTGTTTTTT. Amino acids: CASSPSGGNLNTGELFF.

The rearrangement links TRBV5-5 to TRBJ2-2; tentatively, D is TRBD2 (7 bases). Deletions cut 4 bases from V and 5 bases from J, with 18 bases between. The CDR3 totals 16 residues. Germline V gene lookup returns CDR1 SGHKS and CDR2 YYEKEE (reference sequence). In DNA, the CDR3 is TGTGCCAGCAGCACCCCCCGGGGGGCTGGGACCGGGGAGCTGTTTTTT. Amino acids: CASSTPRGAGTGELFF.

The genes are TRBV7-9 and TRBJ1-6; D may be TRBD1 (6 bases). The CDR3 spans 14 residues. Trimming left V 1 base short and J 7 bases short, with 8 bases between. The germline CDR1 and CDR2 sequences are SEHNR and FQNEAQ (reference sequence). CDR3 amino acids: CASSLDRANSPLHF. The DNA for the CDR3 is TGTGCCAGCAGCTTAGACAGGGCGAATTCACCCCTCCACTTT.

The rearrangement links TRBV6-6 to TRBJ1-2; no reliable D call. CDR1 is MNHNY and CDR2 is SVGAGI in the germline V gene (reference sequence). Trimming took 6 bases from V and 3 from J, leaving 17 bases between them. This CDR3 is built from 15 residues. In DNA, the CDR3 is TGTGCCAGCAGGCCCGGTTTTCAGACCCACTATGGCTACACCTTC. Amino acid sequence: CASRPGFQTHYGYTF.

This clone has just a few counts. The chain carries TRBV6-5 and TRBJ1-5; D may be TRBD1 (6 bases). The CDR3 contains 14 residues. CDR1 and CDR2 from the germline V gene are MNHEY and SVGAGI. Trimming removed 1 base at V and 3 bases at J, with 7 bases between. This CDR3 reads CASSYWDINQPQHF. The CDR3 region has the DNA TGTGCCAGCAGTTACTGGGACATCAATCAGCCCCAGCATTTT.

The chain links TRBV7-9 to TRBJ1-2, with 8 positions matching TRBD1. Germline assignment: CDR1 SEHNR and CDR2 FQNEAQ (reference sequence). The CDR3 is 17 amino acids. The J segment lost 7 bases and the V segment lost 5 bases, leaving 18 bases of the junction unmatched. The CDR3 region is CASSTPGQAWDSGGYTF. The CDR3 coding sequence is TGTGCCAGCAGCACCCCGGGACAGGCCTGGGATAGCGGTGGCTACACCTTC.